This entry is about one TCR beta chain. The antigen remains undetermined. One junction end does not reproduce the germline sequence, and a read error may be involved. The data derive from a study of cytomegalovirus exposure and HLA in healthy donors. Germline lookup yields CDR1 SEHNR and CDR2 FQNEAQ (reference sequence). The CDR3 length is 15 residues. PCR employed 60 Vbeta and 13 Jbeta primers. Measured with immunoSEQ multiplex PCR; TCRdb has only the in-frame clones, and not every one. Of 150,000 or so clones detected, roughly 87% appear once; the ten largest clones hold about 5.6%. Study-level results: TRBV6-2, TRBV6-3 and some other V segments were unresolvable in 87-base-pair reads.

The sequencing sample was made of PBMCs. This receptor was identified in a man aged 30-40 years in good health and CMV-seropositive. V gene TRBV7-9 combines with J gene TRBJ2-7; 7 bases agree with TRBD1. The CDR3 DNA is TGTTCCAGCAGCTTGATCATTGGACAGGTCGACGAGCAGTACTTC. Residues: CSSSLIIGQVDEQYF.